The 5 T cell receptor beta chains given below trace back to one sample, sequenced in a study of blood T cell repertoires in COVID-19. TCRdb's copy holds only in-frame clones and misses some; the assay was immunoSEQ multiplex PCR. The profile shows approximately 120,000 clones, approximately 85% of them singletons. The sample was peripheral blood. These receptor sequences come from a woman older than 75 with COVID-19, enrolled during active disease.

The CDR3 DNA reads as TGTGCCAGCAGGCGGACAGGGTTGGAGACCCAGTACTTC. Translated: CASRRTGLETQYF. V gene TRBV6-6 combines with J gene TRBJ2-5; TRBD1 matches 8 bases. The CDR3 is 13 amino acids. V lost 6 bases to trimming and J lost 5 bases; unmatched junction nucleotides: 5. Germline CDR1 MNHNY, CDR2 SVGAGI (reference sequence).

The gene calls are TRBV5-8 and TRBJ1-2; D gene ambiguous. V was trimmed by 0 bases and J by 3 bases, leaving 15 bases between them. This CDR3 has 16 residues. The germline V gene encodes CDR1 SGHTS and CDR2 YDEGEE. The CDR3 here is CASSLVFKEGDYGYTF. The CDR3 DNA reads as TGTGCCAGCAGCTTGGTTTTTAAAGAGGGAGACTATGGCTACACCTTC.

This clone occurred a few times. The chain joins TRBV12-3 or TRBV12-4 to TRBJ1-2; D perhaps matches TRBD1 (5 bases). Between the trimmed V and J ends, which lost 1 base and 5 bases, there was a span of 8 bases. The length of the CDR3 is 13 residues. The CDR3 coding sequence is TGTGCCAGCAGTTTAGGACAGAATTATGGCTACACCTTC. Translating gives CASSLGQNYGYTF.

This clone appeared a single time. The chain combines TRBV7-9 with TRBJ2-5; 7 bases are a match to TRBD1. V lost 7 bases, J lost 1 base, and 3 bases stayed unmatched. Germline V gene sequence: CDR1 SEHNR, CDR2 FQNEAQ (reference sequence). There are 13 residues in the CDR3. The chain's CDR3 is CASKRDSQETQYF. DNA of the CDR3: TGTGCCAGCAAAAGGGACAGCCAAGAGACCCAGTACTTC.

V gene TRBV10-3 combines with J gene TRBJ2-7; maybe TRBD1 (6 bases). The CDR3 length is 13 residues. The germline V and J ends were trimmed by 8 bases and 5 bases, with 16 bases remaining between them. Per germline, CDR1 ENHRY and CDR2 SYGVKD. CDR3 DNA sequence: TGTGCCATCGCAACTGGGACACCAAACGAGCAGTACTTC. It yields the protein CAIATGTPNEQYF.